Presented here are 24 T cell receptor beta chains from one specimen sequenced in a study of T cell repertoires in cytomegalovirus infection. These receptors lack a known antigen. From the reads, TCRdb called clonotypes with MiXCR, one entry per CDR3 protein. The sample lists approximately 910,000 distinct CDR3 sequences; around a third were seen once. This sample comprised cultured CD8+ T cells from PBMCs, obtained from culture after CMV antigen stimulation. Every receptor here comes from a human donor in good health (CMV status not recorded). Some clones in this sample may be carry-over from other donors' samples.

The chain couples TRBV6-2 or TRBV6-3 to TRBJ1-5; D perhaps matches TRBD1 (5 bases). This CDR3 region has 15 residues. Germline V lookup: CDR1 MNHEY, CDR2 SVGEGT. The V end lost 6 bases, the J end lost 2 bases, and 14 bases lay between the germline ends. The CDR3 reads CASRHQGERNQPQHF. CDR3 nucleotides: TGTGCCAGCAGGCACCAGGGTGAGCGCAATCAGCCCCAGCATTTT.

This clonotype was counted many times. The chain couples TRBV12-3 or TRBV12-4 to TRBJ1-1; D possibly corresponds to TRBD1 (5 bases). This CDR3 comprises 14 residues. The V end was cut by 6 bases, the J end by 5 bases, with 16 bases between. The DNA of the CDR3 is TGTGCCAGCAGGGCAGGGCCCGGGGGGACTGAAGCTTTCTTT. Its protein product is CASRAGPGGTEAFF.

V gene TRBV4-1 combines with J gene TRBJ1-5; TRBD1 aligns across 7 bases. This CDR3 region has 13 residues. With 2 bases clipped from V and 6 bases from J, the junction kept 1 base outside the gene matches. Germline V gene lookup returns CDR1 MGHRA and CDR2 YSYEKL. The CDR3 nucleotides are TGCGCCAGCAGCCAACAGGGGGGTCAGCCCCAGCATTTT. This encodes CASSQQGGQPQHF.

This clonotype was detected many times. The CDR3 is CASSSGRYRYEQYF. The CDR3 DNA reads as TGTGCCAGCAGCTCGGGACGGTATCGCTACGAGCAGTACTTC. J is TRBJ2-7 and V is TRBV7-8; D may be TRBD1 or TRBD2 (5 bases each). Germline CDR1 is SGHVS and CDR2 is FQNEAQ. CDR3 length equals 14 residues. Trimming shortened V by 4 bases and J by 3 bases, and 13 bases separated the two germline ends.

The sample holds a few counts of this clonotype. This chain uses TRBV5-1 with TRBJ2-3, with 10 bases aligning to TRBD2. V shed 4 bases and J 2 bases; nucleotides not matched to a gene: 16. The CDR3 consists of 19 residues. The germline V gene has CDR1 SGHRS and CDR2 YFSETQ. CDR3 residues: CASSNHGSGGPYLTDTQYF. The CDR3 coding sequence is TGCGCCAGCAGCAACCACGGTAGCGGGGGGCCATACCTCACAGATACGCAGTATTTT.

This clonotype was counted between two and nine times. This chain uses TRBV6-2 or TRBV6-3 with TRBJ1-5; D unresolved. The CDR3 sequence is 17 residues long. V shed 6 bases and J shed 3 bases, with 21 bases lying between them. The V gene's germline CDR1 is MNHEY and CDR2 SVGEGT. CDR3 protein: CASSPIRGPVVNQPQHF. In nucleotides, the CDR3 is TGTGCCAGCAGCCCCATTCGTGGGCCGGTTGTCAATCAGCCCCAGCATTTT.

The table lists this clonotype with a few counts. The gene calls are TRBV7-9 and TRBJ1-5; D may be TRBD1 (5 bases). V lost 2 bases and J 0 bases, leaving 14 bases between the germline ends. Per the germline V gene, CDR1 is SEHNR and CDR2 is FQNEAQ (reference sequence). CDR3 length equals 17 residues. CDR3 region: CASSLTPGTDSNQPQHF. The DNA of the CDR3 is TGTGCCAGCAGCTTAACCCCCGGGACGGATAGCAATCAGCCCCAGCATTTT.

The genes are TRBV7-9 and TRBJ2-7, with D possibly TRBD1 on 6 matching bases. V lost 5 bases to trimming and J lost 3 bases, with 17 bases between them. CDR1 SEHNR and CDR2 FQNEAQ come from the germline V gene (reference sequence). The CDR3 sequence is 15 residues long. As DNA, the CDR3 is TGTGCCAGCAGCCCCCAGGGGTACAAGTTCTACGAGCAGTACTTC. It codes for CASSPQGYKFYEQYF.

This clonotype was picked up a small number of times. The rearrangement uses TRBV24-1 and TRBJ2-5; TRBD2 aligns across 12 bases. There are 17 residues in the CDR3. Looked up from germline, CDR1 is KGHDR and CDR2 is SFDVKD. The V gene end was trimmed by 3 bases and the J gene end by 1 base; junction bases not matched to a gene: 5. CDR3 in amino acids: CATSDDRLAGAQETQYF. Written as DNA, the CDR3 is TGTGCCACCAGTGATGACCGACTAGCGGGGGCCCAAGAGACCCAGTACTTC.

About this clonotype itself: An end of the junction differs from the germline gene, which may be a read error. The chain couples TRBV6-1 to TRBJ2-1; D unresolved. This CDR3 region has 12 residues. Germline CDR1 MNHNS, CDR2 SASEGT. The chain's CDR3 is CASREVINEQFF. In nucleotides, the CDR3 is TGTGCCAGCAGAGAAGTAATCAATGAGCAGTTCTTC.

Ten or more counts support this clonotype. The V gene is TRBV7-9, the J gene TRBJ2-5; maybe TRBD2 (6 bases). CDR3 length: 16 residues. Trimming removed 5 bases from V and 0 bases from J, with 16 bases in between. Germline V gene lookup returns CDR1 SEHNR and CDR2 FQNEAQ (reference sequence). The chain's CDR3 is CASSPPRDRYQETQYF. CDR3 coding DNA: TGTGCCAGCAGCCCGCCGCGGGACCGGTACCAAGAGACCCAGTACTTC.

The J gene is TRBJ2-7, the V gene TRBV20-1, with TRBD1 matching over 7 bases. CDR3 size: 15 residues. Germline V gene data show CDR1 as DFQATT and CDR2 as SNEGSKA (reference sequence). The ends lost 7 bases at V and 0 bases at J; junction bases unmatched: 12. DNA for the CDR3: TGCAGTGTTAATAGGGGGCAGACAGCCTCCTACGAGCAGTACTTC. This sequence encodes CSVNRGQTASYEQYF.

This clonotype showed up just a few times. J is TRBJ2-1 and V is TRBV6-5, with D perhaps matching TRBD2 (5 bases). CDR1 MNHEY and CDR2 SVGAGI come from the germline V gene. The CDR3 spans 12 residues. The V gene lost 11 bases and the J gene lost 4 bases, with 12 bases spanning the gap. CDR3 sequence reads: CASQSGYNEQFF. DNA for the CDR3: TGTGCCTCTCAAAGCGGTTACAATGAGCAGTTCTTC.

The chain employs TRBV27 and TRBJ1-1, with 7 bases that match TRBD1. The CDR3 spans 14 residues. The V gene's germline CDR1 is MNHEY and CDR2 SMNVEV (reference sequence). The trim removed 5 bases at V and 1 base at J, leaving 4 bases unmatched. CDR3 residues: CASSAQGRNTEAFF. The CDR3 DNA sequence: TGTGCCAGCAGTGCACAGGGGCGGAACACTGAAGCTTTCTTT.

This clonotype has more than one count but fewer than ten. The chain couples TRBV12-3 or TRBV12-4 to TRBJ1-5, with D unresolved. There are 16 residues in the CDR3. V lost 3 bases to trimming and J lost 7 bases, with 19 bases between them. DNA for the CDR3: TGTGCCAGCAGTTTTGTGGGATCCGGGCTTAGGCAGCCCCAGCATTTT. Translating it yields CASSFVGSGLRQPQHF.

The chain combines TRBV6-5 with TRBJ1-5; 7 bases agree with TRBD1. Germline-derived CDR1 and CDR2 are MNHEY and SVGAGI. This CDR3 is 15 amino acids long. After removal of 6 bases from V and 4 bases from J, the junction contained 9 bases not matched to a gene. The chain's CDR3 is CASSQRGGRNQPQHF. The CDR3 region has the DNA TGTGCCAGCAGCCAGAGAGGGGGCAGGAATCAGCCCCAGCATTTT.

This clonotype was detected only once. The chain combines TRBV4-1 with TRBJ1-5; D ambiguous. The V end was cut by 1 base, the J end by 2 bases, with 9 bases between. CDR1 and CDR2 from the germline V gene are MGHRA and YSYEKL. CDR3 length equals 15 residues. Written as DNA, the CDR3 is TGCGCCAGCAGCCAAGCAGAGGATGGCAATCAGCCCCAGCATTTT. It codes for CASSQAEDGNQPQHF.

The chain recombines TRBV2 with TRBJ2-1; the D is unclear. Looked up from germline, CDR1 is SNHLY and CDR2 is FYNNEI. The germline V and J ends were trimmed by 6 bases and 15 bases, with 12 bases remaining between them. The CDR3 is made up of 10 amino acids. The CDR3 sequence is CASSGHSGFF. The CDR3 DNA follows: TGTGCCAGCAGCGGTCATTCAGGGTTCTTC. Variable domain in full (rest from reference TRBV2 and TRBJ2-1): EPEVTQTPSHQVTQMGQEVILRCVPISNHLYFYWYRQILGQKVEFLVSFYNNEISEKSEIFDDQFSVERPDGSNFTLKIRSTKLEDSAMYFCASSGHSGFFGPGTRLTVL.

This clonotype was observed a few times. V gene TRBV12-3 or TRBV12-4 combines with J gene TRBJ1-3; TRBD1 might be the D (6 bases). Trimming removed 6 bases at V and 4 bases at J, with 13 bases between. The CDR3 extends over 14 amino acids. This chain's CDR3 is CASRVPGVGNTIYF. In nucleotides, the CDR3 is TGTGCCAGCAGGGTTCCAGGGGTAGGAAACACCATATATTTT.

The V and J genes are TRBV6-2 or TRBV6-3 and TRBJ2-7; D uncertain. Between the trimmed V and J ends, which lost 6 bases and 3 bases, there was a span of 6 bases. Germline V CDR1 and CDR2: MNHEY, SVGEGT. This CDR3 comprises 11 residues. DNA for the CDR3: TGTGCCAGCAGACAAGACTACGAGCAGTACGTC. Protein sequence: CASRQDYEQYV.

This rearrangement joins TRBV6-2 or TRBV6-3 to TRBJ2-3, with a weak D call TRBD1 (5 bases). Per germline, CDR1 MNHEY and CDR2 SVGEGT. V shed 1 base and J shed 6 bases, with 8 bases lying between them. CDR3 length equals 13 residues. CDR3 sequence: CASSYFNRDTQYF. The CDR3 coding sequence is TGTGCCAGCAGTTACTTTAACAGGGATACGCAGTATTTT.

This clonotype was recorded many times. J is TRBJ1-4 and V is TRBV7-6; D might be TRBD1 (6 bases). Trimming shortened V by 8 bases and J by 5 bases, and 15 bases separated the two germline ends. The germline CDR1 and CDR2 sequences are SGHVS and FNYEAQ. The CDR3 has 14 amino acids. The CDR3 reads CASGRTATNEKLFF. In nucleotides, the CDR3 is TGTGCCAGCGGTCGGACAGCGACAAATGAAAAACTGTTTTTT.

This clonotype was counted only a few times. The chain links TRBV27 to TRBJ2-7; D possibly corresponds to TRBD1 (5 bases). In germline, CDR1 is MNHEY, CDR2 SMNVEV (reference sequence). The CDR3 contains 15 residues. V was clipped by 0 bases and J by 4 bases, with 13 bases between them. CDR3 loop: CASSLSAGLGYEQYV. Written as DNA, the CDR3 is TGTGCCAGCAGTTTATCGGCAGGGCTTGGGTACGAGCAGTACGTC.

This clonotype was detected many times. V gene TRBV7-2 combines with J gene TRBJ2-1; D call uncertain. Deletions cut 4 bases from V and 4 bases from J, with 14 bases between. Germline V gene sequence: CDR1 SGHTA, CDR2 FQGNSA. This CDR3 contains 15 residues. As DNA, the CDR3 is TGTGCCAGCAGCTCCGTCCAAGGCATTTACAATGAGCAGTTCTTC. Amino acid sequence: CASSSVQGIYNEQFF.